The T cell receptor beta chain under discussion was sequenced for a study of blood T cell repertoires in COVID-19. Assay: immunoSEQ multiplex PCR; the TCRdb copy retains only in-frame clones and omits some. In the table there are 210,000 or so clones, roughly 78% of which are singletons. The junction had 3 bases not matched to a gene; V was cut back by 0 bases and J by 7 bases. The germline V gene has CDR1 SGHRS and CDR2 YFSETQ. The CDR3 runs 14 residues. This clone has only a few counts. This receptor was identified in a woman aged 40 to 50 with acute or convalescent COVID-19. Sequenced input: peripheral blood. The V and J genes are TRBV5-1 and TRBJ2-1, with 8 bases that match TRBD2. The CDR3 coding sequence is TGCGCCAGCAGCTTGGGGGCTAGCGGGAATGAGCAGTTCTTC. Translation gives CASSLGASGNEQFF.